This TCR beta chain was identified during a study of cytomegalovirus exposure and HLA in healthy donors. Whole-study results and caveats: Some V segments could not be told apart, so they were left out, TRBV6-2 and TRBV6-3 among them.

Donors in the study were healthy people who gave bone marrow. This clone turned up a few times. Its antigen remains unknown. PCR was performed using 60 Vbeta and 13 Jbeta primers. Profiled with immunoSEQ multiplex PCR; TCRdb holds only in-frame clones, not every one. The table lists some 200,000 clones, around two thirds of them singletons, with over 2.5% in the top ten. Per the germline V gene, CDR1 is MNHNS and CDR2 is SASEGT. This CDR3 region has 14 residues. The V and J ends lost 6 bases and 0 bases respectively, with 8 bases between them. The TCR was taken from a man aged 40-55 years in good health and CMV-seronegative. Sequencing was performed on PBMCs. The rearrangement uses TRBV6-1 and TRBJ1-4; tentative D call: TRBD1 (5 bases). The CDR3 sequence is CASSVQATNEKLFF. The CDR3 DNA sequence: TGTGCCAGCAGCGTACAGGCAACTAATGAAAAACTGTTTTTT.